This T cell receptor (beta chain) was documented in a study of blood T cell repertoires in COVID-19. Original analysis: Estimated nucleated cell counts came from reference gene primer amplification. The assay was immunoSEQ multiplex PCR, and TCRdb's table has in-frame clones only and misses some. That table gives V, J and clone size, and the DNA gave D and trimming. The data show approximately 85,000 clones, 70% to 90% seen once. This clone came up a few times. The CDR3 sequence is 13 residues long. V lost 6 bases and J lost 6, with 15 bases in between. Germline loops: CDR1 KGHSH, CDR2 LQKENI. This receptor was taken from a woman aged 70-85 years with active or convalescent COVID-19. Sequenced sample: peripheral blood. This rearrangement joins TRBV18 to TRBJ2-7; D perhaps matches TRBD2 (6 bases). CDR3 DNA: TGTGCCAGCTCCAACTCGGACGGGGGCGAGCAGTACTTC. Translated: CASSNSDGGEQYF.